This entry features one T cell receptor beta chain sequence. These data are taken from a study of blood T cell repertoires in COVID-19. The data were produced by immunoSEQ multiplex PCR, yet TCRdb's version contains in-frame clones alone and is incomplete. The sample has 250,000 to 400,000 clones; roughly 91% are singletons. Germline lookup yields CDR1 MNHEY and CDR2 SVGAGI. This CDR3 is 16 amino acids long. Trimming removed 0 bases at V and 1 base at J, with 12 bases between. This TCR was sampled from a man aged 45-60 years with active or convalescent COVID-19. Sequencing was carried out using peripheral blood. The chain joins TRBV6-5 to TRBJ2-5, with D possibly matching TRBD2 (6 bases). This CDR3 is CASSYSRRGLQETQYF. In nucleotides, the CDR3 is TGTGCCAGCAGTTACTCGAGGAGGGGCCTCCAAGAGACCCAGTACTTC.